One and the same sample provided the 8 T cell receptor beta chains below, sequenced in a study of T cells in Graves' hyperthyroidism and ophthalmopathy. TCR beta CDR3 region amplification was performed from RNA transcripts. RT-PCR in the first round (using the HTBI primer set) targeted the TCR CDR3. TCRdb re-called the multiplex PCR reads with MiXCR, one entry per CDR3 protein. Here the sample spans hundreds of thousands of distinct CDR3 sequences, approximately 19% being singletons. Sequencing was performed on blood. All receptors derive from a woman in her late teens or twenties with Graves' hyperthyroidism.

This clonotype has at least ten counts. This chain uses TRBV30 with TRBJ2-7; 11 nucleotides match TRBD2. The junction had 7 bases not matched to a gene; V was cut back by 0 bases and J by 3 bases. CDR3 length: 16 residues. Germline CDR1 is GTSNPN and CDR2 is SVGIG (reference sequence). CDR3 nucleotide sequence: TGTGCCTGGAGTGTACTAGCGGGGGTAAGACGCTACGAGCAGTACTTC. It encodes CAWSVLAGVRRYEQYF.

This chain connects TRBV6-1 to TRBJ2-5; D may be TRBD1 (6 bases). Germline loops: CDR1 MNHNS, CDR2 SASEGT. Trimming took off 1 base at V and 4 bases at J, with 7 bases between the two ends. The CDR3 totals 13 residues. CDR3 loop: CASSEDRVETQYF. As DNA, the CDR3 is TGTGCCAGCAGTGAAGACAGGGTAGAGACCCAGTACTTC.

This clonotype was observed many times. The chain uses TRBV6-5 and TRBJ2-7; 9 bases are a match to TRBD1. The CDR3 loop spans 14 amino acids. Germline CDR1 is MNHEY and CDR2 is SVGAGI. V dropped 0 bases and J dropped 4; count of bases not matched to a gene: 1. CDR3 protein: CASSYSGQGYEQYF. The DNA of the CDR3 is TGTGCCAGCAGTTACTCGGGACAGGGTTACGAGCAGTACTTC.

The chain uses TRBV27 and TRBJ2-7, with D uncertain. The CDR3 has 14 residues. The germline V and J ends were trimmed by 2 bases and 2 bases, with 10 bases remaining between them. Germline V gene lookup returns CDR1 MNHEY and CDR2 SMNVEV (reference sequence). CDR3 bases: TGTGCCAGCAGTTTAAGTGCTAGTACCTACGAGCAGTACTTC. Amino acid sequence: CASSLSASTYEQYF.

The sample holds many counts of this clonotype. Here the CDR3 DNA reads TGTGCCAGCAGCGCCCGACGGGACAACACTGAAGCTTTCTTT. It translates to CASSARRDNTEAFF. This chain uses TRBV9 with TRBJ1-1; D perhaps matches TRBD1 (5 bases). Germline V gene sequence: CDR1 SGDLS, CDR2 YYNGEE. V shed 3 bases and J shed 2 bases, with 11 bases lying between them. The CDR3 is made up of 14 amino acids.

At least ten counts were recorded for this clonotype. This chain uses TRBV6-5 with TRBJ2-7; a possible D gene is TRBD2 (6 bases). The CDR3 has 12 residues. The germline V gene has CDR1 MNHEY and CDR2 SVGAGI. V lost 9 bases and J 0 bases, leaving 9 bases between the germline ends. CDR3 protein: CASTGVSYEQYF. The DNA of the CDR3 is TGTGCCAGTACGGGGGTCTCCTACGAGCAGTACTTC.

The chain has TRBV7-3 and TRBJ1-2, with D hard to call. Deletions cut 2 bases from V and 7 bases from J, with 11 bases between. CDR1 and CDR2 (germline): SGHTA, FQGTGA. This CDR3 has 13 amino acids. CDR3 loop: CASSLDIGSGYTF. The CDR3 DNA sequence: TGTGCCAGCAGCTTAGATATAGGGAGTGGCTACACCTTC.

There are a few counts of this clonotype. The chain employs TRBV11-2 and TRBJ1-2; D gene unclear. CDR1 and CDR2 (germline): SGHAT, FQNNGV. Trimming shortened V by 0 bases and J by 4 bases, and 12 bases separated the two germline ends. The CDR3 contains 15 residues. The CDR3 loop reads CASSLDSPEGYGYTF. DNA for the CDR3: TGTGCCAGCAGCTTAGACAGCCCCGAGGGCTATGGCTACACCTTC.